This paragraph reports one TCR beta chain. The sample comes from a study of control samples from healthy donors and cancer patients. Using immunoSEQ multiplex PCR, the repertoire was profiled, and TCRdb retains in-frame clones only, with some absent. The top ten hold around 4.7% of the sample, which has approximately 81,000 clones, 85% to 95% seen once. This sequence originates from a woman aged 18-29 years in good health. The sequenced sample consisted of blood.

The CDR3 loop reads CASSPPLGPPLHF. In nucleotides, the CDR3 is TGTGCCAGCTCACCACCGCTCGGGCCACCCCTCCACTTT. This sequence joins TRBV18 and TRBJ1-6, with no clear D. The V and J ends lost 0 bases and 11 bases respectively, with 8 bases between them. Looked up from germline, CDR1 is KGHSH and CDR2 is LQKENI. The CDR3 sequence is 13 residues long.